These 8 T cell receptor beta chains were all obtained from the same sample, sequenced in a study of cytomegalovirus exposure and HLA in healthy donors. 13 Jbeta primers and 60 Vbeta primers were used for the PCR. The data were produced by immunoSEQ multiplex PCR, yet TCRdb's version contains in-frame clones alone and is incomplete. The table includes about 97,000 clones, roughly 80% detected once. What was sequenced was PBMCs. The receptors originated from a male donor in good health and CMV-seropositive.

The chain has TRBV29-1 and TRBJ2-7; weak D call: TRBD2 (5 bases). This CDR3 is built from 14 residues. Trimming took off 7 bases at V and 2 bases at J, with 18 bases between the two ends. Germline CDR1 and CDR2: SQVTM and ANQGSEA. CDR3 DNA: TGCAGCGCCAGGACTGGATCCAGACCCTACGAGCAGTACTTC. Translated, it gives CSARTGSRPYEQYF.

The chain joins TRBV5-1 to TRBJ2-1, with D possibly being TRBD1 (5 bases). The V gene lost 4 bases and the J gene lost 1 base, with 12 bases spanning the gap. There are 15 residues in the CDR3. Germline V gives CDR1 SGHRS, CDR2 YFSETQ. The CDR3 DNA reads as TGCGCCAGCAGCCCTGTTCAGGGTTCCTACAATGAGCAGTTCTTC. Protein: CASSPVQGSYNEQFF.

This chain uses TRBV28 with TRBJ1-5; D perhaps matches TRBD1 (6 bases). V was cut by 4 bases and J by 5 bases, with 12 bases left in between. The germline V gene encodes CDR1 MDHEN and CDR2 SYDVKM. The CDR3 has 14 residues. The CDR3 sequence is CASSSLAGDQPQHF. DNA of the CDR3: TGTGCCAGCAGTTCCCTGGCAGGGGATCAGCCCCAGCATTTT.

This clone was counted once. The J gene is TRBJ2-3, the V gene TRBV6-5; 14 positions match TRBD2. Germline CDR1 is MNHEY and CDR2 is SVGAGI. The CDR3 contains 15 residues. The J segment lost 5 bases and the V segment lost 4 bases, leaving 2 bases of the junction unmatched. The CDR3 region is CASSSGTSGRDTQYF. For the CDR3, the DNA is TGTGCCAGCAGTTCCGGGACTAGCGGGAGAGATACGCAGTATTTT.

Within the sample, this clone is medium-sized. This chain joins TRBV28 and TRBJ2-1, with 9 bases aligning to TRBD1. The junction had 8 bases not matched to a gene; V was cut back by 5 bases and J by 0 bases. Germline CDR1 and CDR2: MDHEN and SYDVKM. This CDR3 contains 17 residues. As DNA, the CDR3 is TGTGCCAGCAGTAAGGACAGGGGACGAAGCTCCTACAATGAGCAGTTCTTC. It specifies CASSKDRGRSSYNEQFF.

This clone was observed a handful of times. The rearrangement links TRBV10-3 to TRBJ2-5; 7 bases match TRBD2. This CDR3 region has 16 residues. Germline values: CDR1 ENHRY, CDR2 SYGVKD. Trimming took 6 bases from V and 5 from J; bases not matched to a gene: 15. CDR3 sequence (DNA): TGTGCCATCAGATCTAGCCTAGGACGGGGGGAGGAGACCCAGTACTTC. Residues: CAIRSSLGRGEETQYF.

The chain recombines TRBV9 with TRBJ2-2; the match to TRBD1 covers 7 bases. V gave up 3 bases and J gave up 4 bases; unmatched junction bases: 3. Per germline, CDR1 SGDLS and CDR2 YYNGEE. The CDR3 loop spans 14 amino acids. The CDR3 reads CASSDRGSTGELFF. The CDR3 DNA reads as TGTGCCAGCAGCGACAGGGGATCCACCGGGGAGCTGTTTTTT.

The gene calls are TRBV2 and TRBJ2-5; 12 positions agree with TRBD2. Germline loops: CDR1 SNHLY, CDR2 FYNNEI. V trimming: 2 bases; J trimming: 4 bases; junction bases outside the gene matches: 2. This CDR3 has 15 amino acids. In DNA form, the CDR3 reads TGTGCCAGCAGTGAAAGACTAGCGGGAGCAGAGACCCAGTACTTC. Protein sequence: CASSERLAGAETQYF.